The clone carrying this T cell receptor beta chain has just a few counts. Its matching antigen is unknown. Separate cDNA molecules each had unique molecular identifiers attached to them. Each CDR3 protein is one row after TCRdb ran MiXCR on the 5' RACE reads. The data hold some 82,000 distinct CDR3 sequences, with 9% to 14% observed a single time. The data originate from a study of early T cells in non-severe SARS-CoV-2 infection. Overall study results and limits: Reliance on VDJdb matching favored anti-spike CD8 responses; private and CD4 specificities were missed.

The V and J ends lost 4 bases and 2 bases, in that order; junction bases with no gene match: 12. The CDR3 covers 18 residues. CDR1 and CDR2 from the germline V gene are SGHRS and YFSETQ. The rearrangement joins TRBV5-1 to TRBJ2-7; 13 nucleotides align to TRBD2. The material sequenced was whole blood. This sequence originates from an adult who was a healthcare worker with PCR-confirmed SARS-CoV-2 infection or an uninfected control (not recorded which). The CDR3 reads CASSIRTSGGSLPYEQYF. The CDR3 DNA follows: TGCGCCAGCAGCATTCGGACTAGCGGGGGCTCGTTACCCTACGAGCAGTACTTC.